The 27 T cell receptor beta chains given below trace back to one sample, sequenced in a study of blood T cell repertoires in COVID-19. Only in-frame clones appear in the TCRdb table, and some are missing; sequencing was by immunoSEQ multiplex PCR. The sample lists over 85,000 clones, about 87% occurring once. The sequenced material came from peripheral blood. The receptors originated from a man aged 50-59 years with active or convalescent COVID-19.

This clone was observed once. The CDR3 DNA reads TGTGCCAGCGGCGGGATGAGCAATGAGCAGTTCTTC. This codes for CASGGMSNEQFF. V and J are TRBV7-6 and TRBJ2-1; tentatively, D is TRBD2 (6 bases). Trimming took 8 bases from V and 6 from J, leaving 11 bases between them. The CDR3 length is 12 residues. CDR1 and CDR2 (germline): SGHVS, FNYEAQ.

This CDR3 is CASSRTGETEKLFF. The CDR3 DNA sequence: TGTGCCAGCAGCCGAACAGGGGAGACAGAAAAACTGTTTTTT. The V and J genes are TRBV3-1 (or the pseudogene TRBV3-2) and TRBJ1-4, with 7 bases lining up with TRBD1. This CDR3 region has 14 residues. Germline loops: CDR1 LGHDT, CDR2 YNNKEL (reference sequence). Losses at the gene ends were 4 bases for V and 8 bases for J; bases not matched to a gene: 7.

This chain links TRBV10-3 with TRBJ2-2; the match to TRBD2 covers 10 bases. The V segment lost 5 bases and the J segment 1 base; nucleotides outside the gene matches: 4. This CDR3 contains 16 residues. In germline, CDR1 is ENHRY, CDR2 SYGVKD. Here the CDR3 reads CAISLSGGLNTGELFF. DNA of the CDR3: TGTGCCATCAGTCTTAGCGGGGGGCTGAACACCGGGGAGCTGTTTTTT.

The chain joins TRBV6-5 to TRBJ2-2; 8 bases are a match to TRBD1. Germline assignment: CDR1 MNHEY and CDR2 SVGAGI. The CDR3 totals 14 residues. V dropped 5 bases and J dropped 7; count of bases not matched to a gene: 6. The CDR3 sequence: CASSRTGRNGELFF. The CDR3 DNA sequence: TGTGCCAGCAGTCGGACAGGGCGGAACGGGGAGCTGTTTTTT.

The V call is TRBV5-1, the J call TRBJ1-4; D possibly corresponds to TRBD1 (5 bases). The CDR3 runs to 16 residues. The germline CDR1 and CDR2 sequences are SGHRS and YFSETQ. V gave up 4 bases and J gave up 2 bases, with 15 bases separating them. The CDR3 DNA reads TGCGCCAGCAGCGGGGGAGGGAGTTTCACTAATGAAAAACTGTTTTTT. This gives the protein CASSGGGSFTNEKLFF.

J is TRBJ1-2 and V is TRBV10-3; 8 bases map to TRBD1. The ends lost 4 bases at V and 6 bases at J; junction bases unmatched: 1. The CDR3 is made up of 12 amino acids. Germline loops: CDR1 ENHRY, CDR2 SYGVKD. The CDR3 reads CAISGTGNGYTF. Written as DNA, the CDR3 is TGTGCCATCAGTGGGACAGGGAATGGCTACACCTTC.

This rearrangement joins TRBV12-3 or TRBV12-4 to TRBJ1-2; a weak D match, TRBD1 (5 bases). Trimming removed 3 bases at V and 6 bases at J, with 11 bases between. The CDR3 contains 13 residues. The CDR3, as DNA: TGTGCCAGCAGTTTCAGGGCGCTCGATGGCTACACCTTC. Translating it yields CASSFRALDGYTF.

With respect to this clone: Because the CDR3's place on the DNA is in doubt, the DNA is left out and the CDR3 is given as listed by TCRdb. The rearrangement uses TRBV6-8 and TRBJ1-4. The CDR3 comprises 15 residues, both ends counted. Germline loops: CDR1 MNHGY, CDR2 SAAAGT. The CDR3 region is CASSPNGGKKKNCFF.

The rearrangement joins TRBV19 to TRBJ2-5; tentatively, D is TRBD1 (5 bases). The CDR3 contains 15 residues. Trimming removed 1 base at V and 5 bases at J, with 14 bases between. CDR1 and CDR2 (germline): LNHDA, SQIVND (reference sequence). The CDR3 nucleotides are TGTGCCAGTAGTATAGGTTGGGGCGCCGGGGAGACCCAGTACTTC. It specifies CASSIGWGAGETQYF. Based on the CDR3 plus reference TRBV19 and TRBJ2-5, the full variable domain is DGGITQSPKYLFRKEGQNVTLSCEQNLNHDAMYWYRQDPGQGLRLIYYSQIVNDFQKGDIAEGYSVSREKKESFPLTVTSAQKNPTAFYLCASSIGWGAGETQYFGPGTRLLVL.

This rearrangement joins TRBV2 to TRBJ1-6; 9 bases are shared with TRBD1. J lost 10 bases, V lost 7 bases, and 8 bases had no gene match. Germline CDR1 reads SNHLY; CDR2 reads FYNNEI. This CDR3 comprises 14 residues. Here the CDR3 DNA reads TGTGCCAGCAACGACGGGACAGGGATCTCACCCCTCCACTTT. Amino acids: CASNDGTGISPLHF.

The V call is TRBV7-8, the J call TRBJ2-1; the D is unclear. Trimming pared 5 bases from V and 8 bases from J, leaving 10 bases between. CDR3 length equals 12 residues. Per the germline V gene, CDR1 is SGHVS and CDR2 is FQNEAQ. DNA for the CDR3: TGTGCCAGCAGCCCTGGGCACGATGAGCAGTTCTTC. It is translated as CASSPGHDEQFF.

V and J are TRBV6-1 and TRBJ1-1; 7 positions match TRBD1. Trimming took 6 bases from V and 0 from J; bases not matched to a gene: 10. Germline V CDR1 and CDR2: MNHNS, SASEGT. This CDR3 has 16 residues. CDR3 sequence reads: CASRESRTGLNTEAFF. DNA of the CDR3: TGTGCCAGCAGGGAATCGCGGACAGGATTGAACACTGAAGCTTTCTTT.

The rearrangement links TRBV7-2 to TRBJ2-1; the D gene is possibly TRBD2 (5 bases). V was cut by 1 base and J by 4 bases, with 17 bases left in between. The CDR3 contains 17 residues. Germline loops: CDR1 SGHTA, CDR2 FQGNSA. The CDR3 DNA reads TGTGCCAGCAGCTTAGGCCCGGGAATTGGGCCGTACAATGAGCAGTTCTTC. Residues: CASSLGPGIGPYNEQFF.

The chain uses TRBV7-9 and TRBJ2-2; D unclear. This CDR3 comprises 12 residues. Trimming left V 4 bases short and J 7 bases short, with 7 bases between. Germline V gene sequence: CDR1 SEHNR, CDR2 FQNEAQ (reference sequence). CDR3: CASSYVVGELFF. DNA for the CDR3: TGTGCCAGCAGCTACGTAGTCGGGGAGCTGTTTTTT.

The chain uses TRBV7-6 and TRBJ1-1; 9 bases are shared with TRBD1. From germline, CDR1 is SGHVS and CDR2 FNYEAQ. The trim removed 4 bases at V and 0 bases at J, leaving 9 bases unmatched. The CDR3 has 17 amino acids. CDR3 DNA: TGTGCCAGCAGCTCGTTACAGGGGGCCCTAATGAACACTGAAGCTTTCTTT. Translating it yields CASSSLQGALMNTEAFF.

The chain carries TRBV10-3 and TRBJ1-1; D is ambiguous. CDR1 ENHRY and CDR2 SYGVKD come from the germline V gene. This CDR3 is built from 16 residues. Trimming removed 0 bases at V and 1 base at J, with 12 bases between. CDR3 sequence: CAISESVGLQNTEAFF. For the CDR3, the DNA is TGTGCCATCAGTGAGTCGGTGGGCCTTCAGAACACTGAAGCTTTCTTT.

The V gene is TRBV27, the J gene TRBJ2-7, with 9 bases identical to TRBD1. The CDR3 spans 12 residues. Germline V gives CDR1 MNHEY, CDR2 SMNVEV (reference sequence). CDR3 coding DNA: TGTGTCCCCTCGGCTGACAGGGGGGCGCGGTACTTC. Amino acid sequence: CVPSADRGARYF.

This chain uses TRBV10-3 with TRBJ2-5; D ambiguous. Per the germline V gene, CDR1 is ENHRY and CDR2 is SYGVKD. The CDR3 runs to 14 residues. V dropped 1 base and J dropped 5 bases, with 11 bases sitting between them. For the CDR3, the DNA is TGTGCCATCAGTGAGTTTGAGCGAGAGGAGACCCAGTACTTC. Its protein is CAISEFEREETQYF.

J is TRBJ1-2 and V is TRBV7-2; 9 nucleotides match TRBD1. V dropped 3 bases and J dropped 8; count of bases not matched to a gene: 10. In germline, CDR1 is SGHTA, CDR2 FQGNSA. This CDR3 has 15 amino acids. The CDR3 sequence: CASSFPGQGIRGYTF. Written as DNA, the CDR3 is TGTGCCAGCAGCTTTCCGGGACAGGGCATTAGGGGCTACACCTTC.

The rearrangement uses TRBV6-1 and TRBJ1-3; perhaps TRBD1 as D (6 bases). V was clipped by 0 bases and J by 8 bases, with 20 bases between them. This CDR3 has 17 amino acids. Germline-derived CDR1 and CDR2 are MNHNS and SASEGT. CDR3 bases: TGTGCCAGCAGTGAAGCGCTACAGGGTATTCCGTTATACACCATATATTTT. Translated, it gives CASSEALQGIPLYTIYF.

The genes are TRBV10-3 and TRBJ1-4; 11 bases are a match to TRBD1. Germline V gives CDR1 ENHRY, CDR2 SYGVKD. With 5 bases clipped from V and 7 bases from J, the junction kept 12 bases outside the gene matches. The CDR3 loop spans 17 amino acids. The CDR3 spells CAISTGTGGMKGEKLFF. The CDR3 region has the DNA TGTGCCATCAGTACCGGGACAGGGGGAATGAAGGGTGAAAAACTGTTTTTT.

The chain recombines TRBV4-3 with TRBJ2-2; weak D call: TRBD2 (5 bases). The CDR3 is 16 amino acids. Germline V CDR1 and CDR2: LGHNA, YSLEER. V lost 2 bases to trimming and J lost 5 bases, with 15 bases between them. The CDR3 bases are TGCGCCAGCAGCCAAATAGCGACTATCAGGACCGGGGAGCTGTTTTTT. It translates to CASSQIATIRTGELFF.

The V and J genes are TRBV2 and TRBJ1-3, with 10 bases matching TRBD1. Trimming took 7 bases from V and 4 from J; bases not matched to a gene: 1. From germline, CDR1 is SNHLY and CDR2 FYNNEI. The CDR3 covers 13 residues. CDR3 amino acids: CASMDRGGNTIYF. The DNA of the CDR3 is TGTGCCAGCATGGACAGGGGGGGAAACACCATATATTTT.

The rearrangement links TRBV13 to TRBJ2-5; 8 nucleotides match TRBD1. The V gene's germline CDR1 is PRHDT and CDR2 FYEKMQ (reference sequence). V lost 5 bases, J lost 1 base, and 6 bases stayed unmatched. This CDR3 is built from 15 residues. For the CDR3, the DNA is TGTGCCAGCAGCCCCCGGGGACAGGCCCAAGAGACCCAGTACTTC. It specifies CASSPRGQAQETQYF.

The chain uses TRBV18 and TRBJ1-2; TRBD1 aligns across 8 bases. The ends lost 3 bases at V and 2 bases at J; junction bases unmatched: 5. Germline V gene data show CDR1 as KGHSH and CDR2 as LQKENI. The CDR3 is 15 amino acids. CDR3 region: CASSPDGQGNYGYTF. The CDR3 DNA reads TGTGCCAGCTCACCCGATGGACAGGGAAACTATGGCTACACCTTC. The full variable domain, with the rest looked up from reference TRBV18 and TRBJ1-2, is NAGVMQNPRHLVRRRGQEARLRCSPMKGHSHVYWYRQLPEEGLKFMVYLQKENIIDESGMPKERFSAEFPKEGPSILRIQQVVRGDSAAYFCASSPDGQGNYGYTFGSGTRLTVV.

This sequence joins TRBV25-1 and TRBJ1-3; 9 nucleotides match TRBD1. The CDR3 covers 17 residues. The germline V gene encodes CDR1 MGHDK and CDR2 SYGVNS. After removal of 6 bases from V and 4 bases from J, the junction contained 13 bases not matched to a gene. DNA for the CDR3: TGTGCCAGCAGGAGGAGCCTGGACAGGGGACCAGGAAACACCATATATTTT. Translating it yields CASRRSLDRGPGNTIYF.

The V and J genes are TRBV6-5 and TRBJ2-5; 7 bases are a match to TRBD2. The J segment lost 5 bases and the V segment lost 6 bases, leaving 6 bases of the junction unmatched. The CDR3 runs 13 residues. Germline CDR1 reads MNHEY; CDR2 reads SVGAGI. CDR3 DNA sequence: TGTGCCAGCAGGAGGGAGGGAGGGGAGACCCAGTACTTC. Its translation is CASRREGGETQYF.